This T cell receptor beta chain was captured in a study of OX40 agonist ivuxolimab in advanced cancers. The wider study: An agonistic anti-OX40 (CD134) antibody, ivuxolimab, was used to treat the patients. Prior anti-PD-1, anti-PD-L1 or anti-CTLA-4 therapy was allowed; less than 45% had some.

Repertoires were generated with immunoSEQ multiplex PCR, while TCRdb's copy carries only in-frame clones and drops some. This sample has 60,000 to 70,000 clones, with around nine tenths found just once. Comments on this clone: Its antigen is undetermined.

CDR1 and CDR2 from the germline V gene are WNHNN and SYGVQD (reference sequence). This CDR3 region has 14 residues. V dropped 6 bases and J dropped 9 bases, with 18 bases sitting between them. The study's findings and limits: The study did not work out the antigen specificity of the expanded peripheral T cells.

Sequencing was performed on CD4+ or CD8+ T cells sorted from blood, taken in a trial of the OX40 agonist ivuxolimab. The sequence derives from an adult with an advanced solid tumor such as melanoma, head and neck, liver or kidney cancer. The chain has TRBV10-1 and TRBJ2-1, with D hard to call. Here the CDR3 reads CASSFGLVRSEQFF. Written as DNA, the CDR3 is TGCGCCAGCAGCTTTGGGTTGGTTCGGAGTGAGCAGTTCTTC.